This T cell receptor beta chain appears in the sequencing data of a study of control samples from healthy donors and cancer patients (dated by TCRdb to 2020 to 2021). Notes on this clone: This clone's antigen is unknown. No quality values exist for individual bases; no much larger clone is one base distant.

Libraries came from the immunoSEQ multiplex PCR assay. In its TCRdb copy, this immuneACCESS table keeps in-frame sequences only and misses some clones. Where compared with another copy, unresolved V genes explain less than half of these, and the others have no known cause. Here the sample has under 95,000 clones; 84% occur a single time. Around 15% of the sample belongs to the ten largest clones. The source of this sequence is a man between 50 and 59 years old in good health. Material for sequencing was blood.

The DNA reads as follows: TGTGCCAGCAGCGTATCGGGACAGTTGAGCTCTGGGGCCAACGTCCTGACTTTC. This is translated as CASSVSGQLSSGANVLTF. The V gene is TRBV9 and the J gene is TRBJ2-6, with 7 junctional bases fitting TRBD1. The CDR3, from cysteine to phenylalanine, totals 18 residues. Only the CDR3 DNA is retained, 54 bases long and in frame from the first base. V trim: 1 base; J trim: 0 bases; unmatched bases: 7. CDR1 and CDR2, looked up from the germline V gene, are SGDLS and YYNGEE. With all but the CDR3 taken from the reference TRBV9 and TRBJ2-6 genes, the full variable domain is: DSGVTQTPKHLITATGQRVTLRCSPRSGDLSVYWYQQSLDQGLQFLIQYYNGEERAKGNILERFSAQQFPDLHSELNLSSLELGDSALYFCASSVSGQLSSGANVLTFGAGSRLTVL.